This T cell receptor (beta chain) was captured by sequencing in a study of blood T cells in healthy people across ages. Primed by a sample-barcoded 5' primer and a J-beta primer mix, a second PCR proceeded for about 7 to 11 cycles. TCRdb re-derived calls from the 5' RACE reads in MiXCR, one entry per CDR3 protein. Of 650,000 to 950,000 distinct CDR3 sequences in the sample, roughly 44% were seen once. Trimming shortened V by 2 bases and J by 7 bases, and 9 bases separated the two germline ends. Looked up from germline, CDR1 is MNHEY and CDR2 is SMNVEV (reference sequence). CDR3 length: 13 residues. Worth noting for this clonotype: Its target is not known.

General observations from the study: Older age went with lower TCR beta diversity per million T cells, in a roughly linear way. As naive T cell percentage varied, TCR beta diversity correlated strongly with it.

This clonotype originated in a man in his sixties in good health. Sequenced input: blood. The rearrangement joins TRBV27 to TRBJ1-5; D gene ambiguous. CDR3 coding DNA: TGTGCCAGCAGTTTACTCGGAGGACAGCCCCAGCATTTT. Translation: CASSLLGGQPQHF.